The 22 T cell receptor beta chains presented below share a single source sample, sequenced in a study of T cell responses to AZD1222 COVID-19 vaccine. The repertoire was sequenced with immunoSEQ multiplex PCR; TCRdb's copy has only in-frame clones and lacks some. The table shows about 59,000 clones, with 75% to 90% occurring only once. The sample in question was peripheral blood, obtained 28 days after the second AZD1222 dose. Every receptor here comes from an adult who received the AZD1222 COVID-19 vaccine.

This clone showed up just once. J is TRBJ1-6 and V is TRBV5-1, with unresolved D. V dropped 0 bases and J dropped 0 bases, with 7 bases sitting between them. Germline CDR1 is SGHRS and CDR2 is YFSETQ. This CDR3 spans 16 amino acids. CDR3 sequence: CASSLEIASYNSPLHF. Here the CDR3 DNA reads TGCGCCAGCAGCTTGGAAATAGCCTCCTATAATTCACCCCTCCACTTT.

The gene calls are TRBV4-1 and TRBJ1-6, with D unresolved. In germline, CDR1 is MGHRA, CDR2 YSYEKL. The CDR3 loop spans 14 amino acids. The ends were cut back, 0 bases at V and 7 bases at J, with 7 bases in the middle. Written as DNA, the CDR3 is TGCGCCAGCAGCCAAGATCGGCAGAATTCACCCCTCCACTTT. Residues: CASSQDRQNSPLHF.

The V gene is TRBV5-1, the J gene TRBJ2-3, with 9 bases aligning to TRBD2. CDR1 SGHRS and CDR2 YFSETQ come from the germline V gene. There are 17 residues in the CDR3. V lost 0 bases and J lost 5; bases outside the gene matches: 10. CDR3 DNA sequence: TGCGCCAGCAGCTTGGCCTCGCTAGCGGGAAAGGGAGATACGCAGTATTTT. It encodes CASSLASLAGKGDTQYF.

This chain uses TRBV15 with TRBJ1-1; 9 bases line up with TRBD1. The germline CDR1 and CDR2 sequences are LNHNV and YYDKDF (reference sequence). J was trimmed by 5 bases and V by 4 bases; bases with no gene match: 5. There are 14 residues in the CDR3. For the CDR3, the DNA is TGTGCCACCAGCACCCGGGACAGGGAAACTGAAGCTTTCTTT. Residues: CATSTRDRETEAFF.

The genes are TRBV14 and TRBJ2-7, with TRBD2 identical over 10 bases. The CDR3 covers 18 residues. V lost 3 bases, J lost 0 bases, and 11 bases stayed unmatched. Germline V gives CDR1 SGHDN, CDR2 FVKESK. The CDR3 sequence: CASSHPWKREGSSYEQYF. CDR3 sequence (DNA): TGTGCCAGCAGCCACCCCTGGAAGCGGGAGGGGAGCTCCTACGAGCAGTACTTC.

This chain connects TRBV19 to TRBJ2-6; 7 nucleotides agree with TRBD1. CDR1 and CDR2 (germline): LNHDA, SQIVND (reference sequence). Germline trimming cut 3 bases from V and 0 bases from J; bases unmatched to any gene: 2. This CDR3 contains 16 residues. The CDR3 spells CASSIDRASGANVLTF. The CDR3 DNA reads TGTGCCAGTAGTATCGACAGGGCCTCTGGGGCCAACGTCCTGACTTTC.

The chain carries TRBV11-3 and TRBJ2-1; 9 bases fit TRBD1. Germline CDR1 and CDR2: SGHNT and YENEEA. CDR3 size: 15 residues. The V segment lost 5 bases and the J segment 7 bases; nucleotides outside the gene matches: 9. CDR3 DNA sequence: TGTGCCAGCAGCACCCAGACAGGGGGAGAGAATGAGCAGTTCTTC. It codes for CASSTQTGGENEQFF. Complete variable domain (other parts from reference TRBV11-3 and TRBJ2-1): EAGVVQSPRYKIIEKKQPVAFWCNPISGHNTLYWYLQNLGQGPELLIRYENEEAVDDSQLPKDRFSAERLKGVDSTLKIQPAELGDSAVYLCASSTQTGGENEQFFGPGTRLTVL.

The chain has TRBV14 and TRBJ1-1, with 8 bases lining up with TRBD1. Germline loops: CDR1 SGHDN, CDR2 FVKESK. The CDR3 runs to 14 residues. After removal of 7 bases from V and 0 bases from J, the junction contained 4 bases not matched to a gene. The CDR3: CASKRQGLNTEAFF. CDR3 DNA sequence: TGTGCCAGCAAGCGACAGGGGCTGAACACTGAAGCTTTCTTT. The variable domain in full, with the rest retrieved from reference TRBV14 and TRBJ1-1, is EAGVTQFPSHSVIEKGQTVTLRCDPISGHDNLYWYRRVMGKEIKFLLHFVKESKQDESGMPNNRFLAERTGGTYSTLKVQPAELEDSGVYFCASKRQGLNTEAFFGQGTRLTVV.

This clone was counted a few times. The CDR3 coding sequence is TGTGCCAGTAGTCAACAGTGGAATAATTCACCCCTCCACTTT. Amino acid sequence: CASSQQWNNSPLHF. V is TRBV19 and J is TRBJ1-6, with D unresolved. V was trimmed by 5 bases and J by 5 bases, leaving 10 bases between them. Germline V gives CDR1 LNHDA, CDR2 SQIVND (reference sequence). CDR3 length: 14 residues.

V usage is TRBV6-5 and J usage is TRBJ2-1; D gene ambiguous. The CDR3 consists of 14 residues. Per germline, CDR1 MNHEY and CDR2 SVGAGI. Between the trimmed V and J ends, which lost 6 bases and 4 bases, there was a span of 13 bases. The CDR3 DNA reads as TGTGCCAGCAGAGGAGCAGACCATTACAATGAGCAGTTCTTC. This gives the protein CASRGADHYNEQFF.

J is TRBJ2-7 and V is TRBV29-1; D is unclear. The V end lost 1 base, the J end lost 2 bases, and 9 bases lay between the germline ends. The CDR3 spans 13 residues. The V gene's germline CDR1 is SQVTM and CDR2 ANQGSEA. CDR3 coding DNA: TGCAGCGTTGAAGGTGACACCCCCTACGAGCAGTACTTC. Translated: CSVEGDTPYEQYF.

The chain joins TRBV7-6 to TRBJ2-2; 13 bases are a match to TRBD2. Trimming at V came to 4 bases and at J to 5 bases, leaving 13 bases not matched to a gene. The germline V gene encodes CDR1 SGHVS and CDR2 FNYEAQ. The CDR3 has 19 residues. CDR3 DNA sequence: TGTGCCAGCAGCTCCGGACTAGCGGGAGATGTCGGGGGGACCGGGGAGCTGTTTTTT. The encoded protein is CASSSGLAGDVGGTGELFF.

The DNA of the CDR3 is TGCGCCAGCAGCTTAAGGGTGAACACCGGGGAGCTGTTTTTT. Its protein product is CASSLRVNTGELFF. The rearrangement uses TRBV5-1 and TRBJ2-2; D gene uncertain. The V end lost 2 bases, the J end lost 1 base, and 6 bases lay between the germline ends. The CDR3 loop spans 14 amino acids. The V gene's germline CDR1 is SGHRS and CDR2 YFSETQ.

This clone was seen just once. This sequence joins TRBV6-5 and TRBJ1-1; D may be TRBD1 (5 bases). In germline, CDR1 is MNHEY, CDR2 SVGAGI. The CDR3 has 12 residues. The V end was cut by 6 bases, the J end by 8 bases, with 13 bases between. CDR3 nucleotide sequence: TGTGCCAGCAGACCTCTTTGGGGGGAAGCTTTCTTT. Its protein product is CASRPLWGEAFF.

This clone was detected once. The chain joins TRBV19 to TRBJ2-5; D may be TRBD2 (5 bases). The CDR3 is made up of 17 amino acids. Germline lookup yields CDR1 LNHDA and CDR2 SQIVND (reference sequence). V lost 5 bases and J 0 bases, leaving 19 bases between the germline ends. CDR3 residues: CASSPSQPDGNQETQYF. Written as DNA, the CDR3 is TGTGCCAGTAGTCCTTCCCAACCCGACGGGAACCAAGAGACCCAGTACTTC.

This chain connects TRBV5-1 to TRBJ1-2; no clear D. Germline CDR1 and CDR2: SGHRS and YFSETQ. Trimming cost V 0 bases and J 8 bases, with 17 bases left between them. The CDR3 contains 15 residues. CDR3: CASSLAEGPTRGYTF. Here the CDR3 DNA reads TGCGCCAGCAGCTTGGCCGAAGGGCCTACTAGAGGCTACACCTTC. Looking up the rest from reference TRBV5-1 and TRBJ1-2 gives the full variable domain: KAGVTQTPRYLIKTRGQQVTLSCSPISGHRSVSWYQQTPGQGLQFLFEYFSETQRNKGNFPGRFSGRQFSNSRSEMNVSTLELGDSALYLCASSLAEGPTRGYTFGSGTRLTVV.

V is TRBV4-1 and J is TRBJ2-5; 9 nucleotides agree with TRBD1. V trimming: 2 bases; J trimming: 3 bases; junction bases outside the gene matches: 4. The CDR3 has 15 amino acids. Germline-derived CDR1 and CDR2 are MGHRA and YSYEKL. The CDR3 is CASSQPDRGKETQYF. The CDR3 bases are TGCGCCAGCAGCCAACCTGACAGGGGGAAAGAGACCCAGTACTTC.

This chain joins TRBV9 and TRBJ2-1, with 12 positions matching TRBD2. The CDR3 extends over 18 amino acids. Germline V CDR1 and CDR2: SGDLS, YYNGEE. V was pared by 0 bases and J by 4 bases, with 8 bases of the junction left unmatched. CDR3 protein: CASSVVASGRGAYNEQFF. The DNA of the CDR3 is TGTGCCAGCAGCGTAGTTGCTAGCGGGAGGGGAGCGTACAATGAGCAGTTCTTC.

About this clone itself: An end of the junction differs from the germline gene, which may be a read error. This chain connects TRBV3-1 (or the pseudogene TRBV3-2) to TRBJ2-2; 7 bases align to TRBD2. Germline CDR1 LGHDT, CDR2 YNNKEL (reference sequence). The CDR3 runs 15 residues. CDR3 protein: CASTQREGNTGELFF. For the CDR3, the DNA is TGTGCCAGCACCCAAAGGGAGGGCAACACCGGGGAGCTGTTTTTT.

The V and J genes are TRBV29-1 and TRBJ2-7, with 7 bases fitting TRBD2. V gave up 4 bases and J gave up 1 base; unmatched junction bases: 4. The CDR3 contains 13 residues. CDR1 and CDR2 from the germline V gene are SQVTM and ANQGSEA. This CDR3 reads CSVVAGESYEQYF. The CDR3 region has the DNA TGCAGCGTTGTTGCGGGAGAGTCCTACGAGCAGTACTTC.

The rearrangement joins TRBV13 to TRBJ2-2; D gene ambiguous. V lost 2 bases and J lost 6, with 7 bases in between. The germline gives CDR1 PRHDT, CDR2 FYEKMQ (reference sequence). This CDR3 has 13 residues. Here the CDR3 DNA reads TGTGCCAGCAGCTTACGGGCCCCCGGGGAGCTGTTTTTT. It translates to CASSLRAPGELFF.

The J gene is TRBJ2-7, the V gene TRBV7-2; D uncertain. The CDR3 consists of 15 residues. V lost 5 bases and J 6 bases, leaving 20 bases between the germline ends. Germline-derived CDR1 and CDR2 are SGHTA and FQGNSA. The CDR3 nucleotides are TGTGCCAGCAGCCCCCAGCCTGAAGACGGTGGCGAGCAGTACTTC. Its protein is CASSPQPEDGGEQYF.